The 9 T cell receptor beta chains below all came from one sample that was sequenced in a study of shared clonotypes between healthy human individuals. Some clones are missing from TCRdb's copy, which holds only in-frame ones; the method was immunoSEQ multiplex PCR. The sample has approximately 1.1 million clones, 75% to 80% seen once. Sequenced material: memory CD4+ T cells from PBMCs. The subset: CD45RA-negative fraction. These receptors were taken from a man aged 18-30 years in good health. Some clones in this sample may be carry-over from other donors' samples.

The rearrangement links TRBV30 to TRBJ2-2; 8 nucleotides align to TRBD1. V was clipped by 3 bases and J by 7 bases; unmatched bases: 10. This CDR3 is built from 15 residues. Germline V gene sequence: CDR1 GTSNPN, CDR2 SVGIG (reference sequence). The CDR3 DNA follows: TGTGCCTGGAGAGACGGGCAGGGGGCGGTCGGGGAGCTGTTTTTT. Protein: CAWRDGQGAVGELFF. The complete variable domain, with remaining parts taken from reference TRBV30 and TRBJ2-2, reads SQTIHQWPATLVQPVGSPLSLECTVEGTSNPNLYWYRQAAGRGLQLLFYSVGIGQISSEVPQNLSASRPQDRQFILSSKKLLLSDSGFYLCAWRDGQGAVGELFFGEGSRLTVL.

The V call is TRBV6-1, the J call TRBJ2-2, with D unclear. Germline CDR1 reads MNHNS; CDR2 reads SASEGT. Trimming pared 3 bases from V and 1 base from J, leaving 6 bases between. The CDR3 loop spans 14 amino acids. The CDR3 protein is CASSEARNTGELFF. The CDR3, as DNA: TGTGCCAGCAGTGAGGCCAGGAACACCGGGGAGCTGTTTTTT.

This clone was seen once. This rearrangement joins TRBV27 to TRBJ2-3; D could derive from TRBD1 or TRBD2 (6 bases each). The ends were cut back, 5 bases at V and 2 bases at J, with 17 bases in the middle. CDR1 is MNHEY, CDR2 SMNVEV, per germline (reference sequence). The CDR3 is 16 amino acids. The chain's CDR3 is CASSQSRGDPTDTQYF. The CDR3 DNA follows: TGTGCCAGCAGTCAATCGAGGGGGGACCCCACAGATACGCAGTATTTT.

DNA of the CDR3: TGTGCCAGCAGCTTAACAACAGGGGCGGGGGAGACCCAGTACTTC. This encodes CASSLTTGAGETQYF. The gene calls are TRBV7-3 and TRBJ2-5, with D maybe TRBD1 (7 bases). The CDR3 runs 15 residues. Trimming removed 0 bases at V and 5 bases at J, with 13 bases between. Germline loops: CDR1 SGHTA, CDR2 FQGTGA.

The V gene is TRBV28, the J gene TRBJ2-3; D possibly corresponds to TRBD2 (6 bases). Germline loops: CDR1 MDHEN, CDR2 SYDVKM. Trimming shortened V by 3 bases and J by 0 bases, and 10 bases separated the two germline ends. The CDR3 is 15 residues long. CDR3 in amino acids: CASSFAGLSTDTQYF. CDR3 DNA: TGTGCCAGCAGTTTTGCCGGACTAAGCACAGATACGCAGTATTTT.

The rearrangement uses TRBV2 and TRBJ1-1; 9 bases match TRBD1. The CDR3 loop spans 15 amino acids. The V and J ends lost 7 bases and 5 bases, in that order; junction bases with no gene match: 11. Germline assignment: CDR1 SNHLY and CDR2 FYNNEI. CDR3 sequence (DNA): TGTGCCAGCAACGGACAGGGGATTGCGTCAACTGAAGCTTTCTTT. This encodes CASNGQGIASTEAFF.

The chain has TRBV7-3 and TRBJ2-4; TRBD2 matches at 7 bases. With V trimmed by 2 bases and J by 9 bases, 4 bases remained unmatched. CDR1 is SGHTA, CDR2 FQGTGA, per germline. The CDR3 covers 13 residues. CDR3 DNA sequence: TGTGCCAGCAGCTTATCCGGACTAGGCATTCAGTACTTC. This gives the protein CASSLSGLGIQYF.

The CDR3 protein is CASSEGGHPFSTMNTEAFF. The CDR3 nucleotides are TGCGCCAGCAGTGAGGGGGGGCACCCTTTCAGCACAATGAACACTGAAGCTTTCTTT. The chain joins TRBV10-1 to TRBJ1-1, with a weak D call TRBD1 (6 bases). This CDR3 has 19 amino acids. The V gene lost 2 bases and the J gene lost 0 bases, with 22 bases spanning the gap. The germline gives CDR1 WNHNN, CDR2 SYGVQD (reference sequence).

J is TRBJ1-1 and V is TRBV6-5; D not resolved. Per germline, CDR1 MNHEY and CDR2 SVGAGI. The CDR3 sequence is 12 residues long. V lost 6 bases and J 8 bases, leaving 13 bases between the germline ends. This chain's CDR3 is CASRPRPGEAFF. In DNA, the CDR3 is TGTGCCAGCAGGCCGAGGCCGGGAGAAGCTTTCTTT.